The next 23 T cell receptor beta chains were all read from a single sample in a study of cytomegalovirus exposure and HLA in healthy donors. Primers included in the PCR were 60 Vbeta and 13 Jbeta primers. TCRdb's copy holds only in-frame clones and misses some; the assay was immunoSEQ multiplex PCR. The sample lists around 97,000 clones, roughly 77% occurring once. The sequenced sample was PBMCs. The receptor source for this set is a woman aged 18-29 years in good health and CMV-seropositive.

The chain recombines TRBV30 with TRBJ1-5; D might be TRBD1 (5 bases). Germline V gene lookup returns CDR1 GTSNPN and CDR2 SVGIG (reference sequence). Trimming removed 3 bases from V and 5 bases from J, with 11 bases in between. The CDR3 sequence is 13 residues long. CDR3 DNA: TGTGCCTGGAGGGACCGGGGGGATCAGCCCCAGCATTTT. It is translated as CAWRDRGDQPQHF.

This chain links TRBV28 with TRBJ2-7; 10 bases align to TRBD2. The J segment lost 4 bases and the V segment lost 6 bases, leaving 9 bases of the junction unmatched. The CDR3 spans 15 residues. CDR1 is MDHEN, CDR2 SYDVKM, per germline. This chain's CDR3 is CASSPQAGGPYEQYF. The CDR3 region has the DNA TGTGCCAGCAGCCCACAAGCGGGAGGGCCTTACGAGCAGTACTTC.

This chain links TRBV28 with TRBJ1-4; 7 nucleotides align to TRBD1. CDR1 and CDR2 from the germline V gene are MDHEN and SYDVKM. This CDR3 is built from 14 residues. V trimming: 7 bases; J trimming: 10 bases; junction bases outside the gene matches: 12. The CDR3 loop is CASKPRTGWGKLFF. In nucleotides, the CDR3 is TGTGCCAGCAAACCAAGGACAGGATGGGGAAAACTGTTTTTT.

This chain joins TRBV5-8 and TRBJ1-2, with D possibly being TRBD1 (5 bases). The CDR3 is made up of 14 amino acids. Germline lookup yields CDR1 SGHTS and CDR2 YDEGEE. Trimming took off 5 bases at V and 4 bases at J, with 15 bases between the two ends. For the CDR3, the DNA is TGTGCCAGCAGGTACGCCGGGGGAGTCTATGGCTACACCTTC. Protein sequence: CASRYAGGVYGYTF.

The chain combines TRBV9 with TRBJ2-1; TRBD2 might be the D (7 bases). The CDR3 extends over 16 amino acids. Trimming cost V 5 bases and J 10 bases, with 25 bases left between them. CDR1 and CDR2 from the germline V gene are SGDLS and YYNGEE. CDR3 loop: CASSRNPHRAAGEQFF. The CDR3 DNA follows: TGTGCCAGCAGTCGAAACCCCCACAGGGCAGCGGGGGAGCAGTTCTTC. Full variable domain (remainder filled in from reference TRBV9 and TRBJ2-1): DSGVTQTPKHLITATGQRVTLRCSPRSGDLSVYWYQQSLDQGLQFLIQYYNGEERAKGNILERFSAQQFPDLHSELNLSSLELGDSALYFCASSRNPHRAAGEQFFGPGTRLTVL.

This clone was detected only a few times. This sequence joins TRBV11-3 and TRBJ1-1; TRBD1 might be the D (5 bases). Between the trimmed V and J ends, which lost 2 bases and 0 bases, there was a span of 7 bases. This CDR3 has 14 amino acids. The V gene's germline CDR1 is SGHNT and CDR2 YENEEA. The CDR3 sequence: CASSLSGLNTEAFF. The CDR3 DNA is TGTGCCAGCAGCTTATCAGGGTTGAACACTGAAGCTTTCTTT.

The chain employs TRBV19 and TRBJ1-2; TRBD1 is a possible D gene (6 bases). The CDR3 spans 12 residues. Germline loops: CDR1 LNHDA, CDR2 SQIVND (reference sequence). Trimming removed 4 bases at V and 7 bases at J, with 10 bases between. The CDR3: CASSTQGFGYTF. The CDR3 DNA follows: TGTGCCAGTAGTACACAGGGTTTTGGCTACACCTTC.

CDR3 loop: CASSQDTAGANTGELFF. CDR3 DNA: TGTGCCAGCAGCCAAGATACGGCGGGAGCGAACACCGGGGAGCTGTTTTTT. V is TRBV4-2 and J is TRBJ2-2; 7 bases are shared with TRBD2. The CDR3 runs to 17 residues. Germline CDR1 reads LGHNA; CDR2 reads YNFKEQ. The V gene end was trimmed by 0 bases and the J gene end by 0 bases; junction bases not matched to a gene: 4.

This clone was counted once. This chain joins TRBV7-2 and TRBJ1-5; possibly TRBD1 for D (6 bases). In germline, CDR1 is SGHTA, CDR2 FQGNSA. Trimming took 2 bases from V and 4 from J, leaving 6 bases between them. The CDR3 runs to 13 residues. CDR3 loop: CASSLRGNQPQHF. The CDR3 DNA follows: TGTGCCAGCAGCTTAAGGGGGAATCAGCCCCAGCATTTT.

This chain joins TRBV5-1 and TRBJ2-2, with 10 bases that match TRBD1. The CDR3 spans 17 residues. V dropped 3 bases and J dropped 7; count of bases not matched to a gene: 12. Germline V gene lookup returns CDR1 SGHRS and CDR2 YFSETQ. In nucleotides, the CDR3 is TGCGCCAGCAGCTCGGTCCCGACAGGGGGCGCCGACGGGGAGCTGTTTTTT. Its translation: CASSSVPTGGADGELFF.

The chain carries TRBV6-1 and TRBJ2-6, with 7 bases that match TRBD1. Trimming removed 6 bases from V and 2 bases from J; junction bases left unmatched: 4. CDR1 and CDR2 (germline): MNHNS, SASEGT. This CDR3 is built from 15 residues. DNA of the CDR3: TGTGCCAGCAGAGGCGACAGGGCTGGGGCCAACGTCCTGACTTTC. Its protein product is CASRGDRAGANVLTF.

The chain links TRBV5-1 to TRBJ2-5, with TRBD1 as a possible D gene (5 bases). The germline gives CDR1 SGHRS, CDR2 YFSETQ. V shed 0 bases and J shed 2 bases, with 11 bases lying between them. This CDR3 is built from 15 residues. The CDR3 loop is CASSLAVAGQETQYF. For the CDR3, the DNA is TGCGCCAGCAGCTTGGCGGTGGCAGGGCAAGAGACCCAGTACTTC.

The CDR3 bases are TGTGCCAGCTCCCCCGGGAACACCATATATTTT. Translated, it gives CASSPGNTIYF. V and J are TRBV7-2 and TRBJ1-3; D remains unclear. Trimming took 8 bases from V and 7 from J, leaving 9 bases between them. The CDR3 covers 11 residues. CDR1 is SGHTA, CDR2 FQGNSA, per germline.

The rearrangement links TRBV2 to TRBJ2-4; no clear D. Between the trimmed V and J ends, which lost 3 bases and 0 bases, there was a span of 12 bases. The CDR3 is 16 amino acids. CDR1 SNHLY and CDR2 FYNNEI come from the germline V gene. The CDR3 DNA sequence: TGTGCCAGCAGTGATCTCGTGACGGGAGCCAAAAACATTCAGTACTTC. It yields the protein CASSDLVTGAKNIQYF.

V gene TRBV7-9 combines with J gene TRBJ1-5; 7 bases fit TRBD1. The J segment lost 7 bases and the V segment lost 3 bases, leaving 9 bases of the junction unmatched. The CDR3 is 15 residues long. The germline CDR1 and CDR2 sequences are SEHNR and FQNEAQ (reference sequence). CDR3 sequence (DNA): TGTGCCAGCAGCTTGGATGACAGGGCGGGCCAGCCCCAGCATTTT. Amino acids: CASSLDDRAGQPQHF.

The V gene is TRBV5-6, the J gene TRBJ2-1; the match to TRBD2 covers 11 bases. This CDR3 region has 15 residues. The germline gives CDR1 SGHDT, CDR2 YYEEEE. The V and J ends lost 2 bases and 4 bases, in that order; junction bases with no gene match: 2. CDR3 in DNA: TGTGCCAGCAGCTTAACTAGCGGGGGTTACAATGAGCAGTTCTTC. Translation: CASSLTSGGYNEQFF.

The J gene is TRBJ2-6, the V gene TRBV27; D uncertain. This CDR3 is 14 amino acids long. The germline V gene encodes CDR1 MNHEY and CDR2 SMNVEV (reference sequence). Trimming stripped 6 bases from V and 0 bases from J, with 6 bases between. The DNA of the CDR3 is TGTGCCAGCAGGTACTTCTCTGGGGCCAACGTCCTGACTTTC. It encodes CASRYFSGANVLTF.

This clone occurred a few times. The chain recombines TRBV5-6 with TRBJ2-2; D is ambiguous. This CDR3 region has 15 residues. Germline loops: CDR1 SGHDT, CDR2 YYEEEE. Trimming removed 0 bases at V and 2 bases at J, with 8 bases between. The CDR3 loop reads CASSLVLVNTGELFF. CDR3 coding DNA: TGTGCCAGCAGCTTGGTGCTAGTCAACACCGGGGAGCTGTTTTTT.

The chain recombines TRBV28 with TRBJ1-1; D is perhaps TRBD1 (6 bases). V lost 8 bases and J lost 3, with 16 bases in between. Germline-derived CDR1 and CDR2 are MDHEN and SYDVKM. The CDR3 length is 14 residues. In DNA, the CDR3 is TGTGCCAGCCGTGAGACAGGACGGGACACTGAAGCTTTCTTT. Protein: CASRETGRDTEAFF.

CDR3 sequence (DNA): TGTGCCAGCAGCAAATCAAACAGCTACGAGCAGTACTTC. This sequence encodes CASSKSNSYEQYF. The J gene is TRBJ2-7, the V gene TRBV21-1; TRBD1, the D gene given by the table, was not confirmed from the DNA. TRBV21-1 is labeled a pseudogene. There are 13 residues in the CDR3.

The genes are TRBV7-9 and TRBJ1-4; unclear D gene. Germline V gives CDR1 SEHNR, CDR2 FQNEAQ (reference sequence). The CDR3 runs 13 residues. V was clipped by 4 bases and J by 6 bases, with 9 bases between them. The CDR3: CASSSDWHEKLFF. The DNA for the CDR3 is TGTGCCAGCAGCTCCGACTGGCATGAAAAACTGTTTTTT.

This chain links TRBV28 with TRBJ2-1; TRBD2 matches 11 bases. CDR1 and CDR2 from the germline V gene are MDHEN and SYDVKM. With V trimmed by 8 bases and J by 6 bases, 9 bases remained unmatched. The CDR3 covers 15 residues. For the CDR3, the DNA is TGTGCCAGCGCGTGGTGGCTAGCGGGAGGCAATGAGCAGTTCTTC. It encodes CASAWWLAGGNEQFF.

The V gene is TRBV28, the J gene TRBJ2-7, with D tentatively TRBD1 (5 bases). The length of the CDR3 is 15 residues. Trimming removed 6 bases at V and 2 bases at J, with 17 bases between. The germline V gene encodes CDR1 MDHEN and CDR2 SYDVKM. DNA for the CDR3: TGTGCCAGCAGCTCTCTTTTCGGCAGGGCCTACGAGCAGTACTTC. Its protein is CASSSLFGRAYEQYF.